This T cell receptor beta chain stems from a study of shared clonotypes between healthy human individuals. Study-wide results and limits: Among donors, the sharing of clonotypes was expected to be influenced by sequencing depth.

A CD45RA+ naive subset and a CD45RA-negative memory subset were split from CD4+ cells. Germline CDR1 is SGDLS and CDR2 is YYNGEE. Trimming stripped 4 bases from V and 2 bases from J, with 6 bases between. The CDR3 is 12 residues long. Libraries were prepared by immunoSEQ multiplex PCR; TCRdb keeps only in-frame clonotypes and omits some of them. The sample lists about 1 million clones; about 75% were seen once. Concerning this clone itself: What it binds is not known.

The receptor comes from a man aged 18 to 29 in good health. The rearrangement joins TRBV9 to TRBJ1-2; no clear D. Sequencing used memory CD4+ T cells sorted from blood. Subset of the sample: CD45RA-negative fraction. The CDR3 sequence: CASSPGNYGYTF. The CDR3 DNA reads TGTGCCAGCAGCCCGGGGAACTATGGCTACACCTTC.